This TCR beta chain was recovered during a study of ipilimumab plus nivolumab after autologous stem cell transplantation (dated by TCRdb to the early 2020s). In the study overall: The median number of doses that trial patients received was about five for ipilimumab and 8 or 9 for nivolumab. Primary refractory and relapsed disease were included in the DLBCL cohort, with 18-month progression-free survival of about 86% and 29%, respectively. The trial enrolled patients with high-risk diffuse large B cell lymphoma, mature T cell lymphoma, or multiple myeloma undergoing autologous transplant. The intent-to-treat population of the trial was made up of 35 to 40 patients.

Checkpoint therapy was initiated 14 to 28 days after autologous transplant, and ipilimumab was administered at 1 mg/kg intravenously on day 1 of selected weeks. Patients received nivolumab at 3 mg/kg intravenously on day 1 of weeks 1, 4, 7, 10, and every two weeks through week 26. Combined checkpoint inhibition with ipilimumab and nivolumab as consolidation after autologous stem cell transplantation was tested in a Phase Ib clinical trial. Worth noting for this clone: The antigen it binds to is not known. Base qualities were left out, and no much larger clone turns up one base away.

From the germline V gene, CDR1 is MNHNS and CDR2 is SASEGT. The CDR3 numbers 16 residues from cysteine through phenylalanine. The read is trimmed to its CDR3 DNA, 48 bases read in frame from base 1. Trimmed from V: 4 bases; trimmed from J: 4 bases; junction bases lacking a gene match: 11. Paper-wide results and their limitations: The authors concluded that combined checkpoint inhibition appeared tolerable when used as consolidation after transplant. According to the authors, a biologic rationale for studying the approach further came from T cell receptor repertoire, regulatory T cell phenotype and gut microbiota profiles.

Libraries were prepared through the immunoSEQ multiplex PCR assay. Drawn from immuneACCESS, this table holds only the in-frame rearrangements with V and J called that TCRdb kept. Clones are partly lost; checked studies trace under half to an unresolved V gene and leave the rest unexplained. Within this sample are about 20,000 clones, with 77% of them counted one time only. The ten largest clones add up to around 20% of the sample. The source is a male donor with diffuse large B-cell lymphoma. In this chain, TRBV6-1 is recombined with TRBJ2-7; the junction holds 9 bases that match TRBD1. The sequenced sample was PBMCs, obtained in a trial of ipilimumab plus nivolumab as post-transplant consolidation. The DNA reads as follows: TGTGCCAGCAGTGCCTCGCGCGGGACAGGGAATTACGAGCAGTACTTC. Its amino acids are CASSASRGTGNYEQYF.